These 32 T cell receptor beta chains originate from one sample sequenced in a study of cytomegalovirus exposure and HLA in healthy donors. Researchers ran the PCR with 60 Vbeta and 13 Jbeta primers. Generated by immunoSEQ multiplex PCR, the TCRdb table keeps only in-frame clones and is missing some. Of about 160,000 clones listed, around 78% are singletons. Specimen: PBMCs. The receptors derive from a woman aged 40 to 50 in good health and CMV-seronegative.

The rearrangement joins TRBV14 to TRBJ2-2, with 7 bases matching TRBD1. The CDR3 contains 20 residues. With 2 bases clipped from V and 2 bases from J, the junction kept 17 bases outside the gene matches. Germline lookup yields CDR1 SGHDN and CDR2 FVKESK. CDR3 bases: TGTGCCAGCAGCCAAACCCCGTACCCGACAGGGAGAGGAAACACCGGGGAGCTGTTTTTT. Its translation is CASSQTPYPTGRGNTGELFF.

V is TRBV5-5 and J is TRBJ1-2, with a possible D match to TRBD1 (6 bases). V lost 1 base and J lost 6, with 16 bases in between. CDR1 and CDR2 from the germline V gene are SGHKS and YYEKEE (reference sequence). The length of the CDR3 is 15 residues. This CDR3 is CASSLSFDRPDGYTF. Here the CDR3 DNA reads TGTGCCAGCAGCTTGTCTTTTGACAGGCCGGATGGCTACACCTTC.

This chain connects TRBV19 to TRBJ1-2; possibly TRBD1 for D (5 bases). V lost 1 base and J lost 4, with 13 bases in between. The CDR3 is 15 residues long. From germline, CDR1 is LNHDA and CDR2 SQIVND (reference sequence). The CDR3 sequence is CASSIVGGDFYGYTF. As DNA, the CDR3 is TGTGCCAGTAGTATAGTTGGAGGGGATTTCTATGGCTACACCTTC.

CDR3 nucleotide sequence: TGCGCCAGCTCCCGCGGCCCGGGGGACACTGAAGCTTTCTTT. This gives the protein CASSRGPGDTEAFF. V is TRBV10-1 and J is TRBJ1-1, with D maybe TRBD1 (5 bases). The CDR3 totals 14 residues. CDR1 and CDR2 from the germline V gene are WNHNN and SYGVQD (reference sequence). Between the trimmed V and J ends, which lost 8 bases and 3 bases, there was a span of 16 bases.

The chain is built from TRBV5-1 and TRBJ2-1; D is possibly TRBD2 (6 bases). V lost 4 bases to trimming and J lost 9 bases, with 20 bases between them. CDR1 is SGHRS and CDR2 is YFSETQ in the germline V gene. The CDR3 extends over 15 amino acids. The CDR3 reads CASSGGHGSAGEQFF. The CDR3 DNA reads as TGCGCCAGCAGCGGTGGGCACGGGAGCGCGGGTGAGCAGTTCTTC.

The chain has TRBV19 and TRBJ2-5; perhaps TRBD2 as D (6 bases). Between the trimmed V and J ends, which lost 3 bases and 5 bases, there was a span of 7 bases. From germline, CDR1 is LNHDA and CDR2 SQIVND (reference sequence). This CDR3 region has 12 residues. CDR3 sequence (DNA): TGTGCCAGTAGTATGGAGGGGGAGACCCAGTACTTC. This codes for CASSMEGETQYF.

This clone was seen only a few times. The chain joins TRBV10-1 to TRBJ1-1; 7 bases map to TRBD1. CDR1 and CDR2 from the germline V gene are WNHNN and SYGVQD (reference sequence). V was clipped by 6 bases and J by 1 base; unmatched bases: 2. The CDR3 loop spans 13 amino acids. CDR3: CASSRTGNTEAFF. The CDR3 bases are TGCGCCAGCAGCAGGACAGGGAACACTGAAGCTTTCTTT.

J is TRBJ1-1 and V is TRBV7-8; D possibly corresponds to TRBD1 (5 bases). Germline V lookup: CDR1 SGHVS, CDR2 FQNEAQ. The CDR3 has 16 residues. The V end was cut by 7 bases, the J end by 5 bases, with 23 bases between. CDR3 in DNA: TGTGCCAGCACTCCGGGGGGTTCGGTCGGAAAGACTGAAGCTTTCTTT. This codes for CASTPGGSVGKTEAFF.

V and J are TRBV6-1 and TRBJ1-5; D call uncertain. The CDR3 length is 15 residues. CDR1 and CDR2 (germline): MNHNS, SASEGT. Trimming removed 1 base at V and 0 bases at J, with 7 bases between. This CDR3 is CASSEERVSNQPQHF. The DNA of the CDR3 is TGTGCCAGCAGTGAAGAACGGGTTAGCAATCAGCCCCAGCATTTT.

V and J are TRBV10-3 and TRBJ2-3, with 9 bases identical to TRBD1. Losses at the gene ends were 1 base for V and 2 bases for J; bases not matched to a gene: 7. Germline CDR1 reads ENHRY; CDR2 reads SYGVKD. This CDR3 is built from 17 residues. This CDR3 is CAISEFRDRDYTDTQYF. Here the CDR3 DNA reads TGTGCCATCAGTGAGTTCCGGGACAGGGACTACACAGATACGCAGTATTTT.

This chain connects TRBV4-2 to TRBJ1-1; 7 nucleotides line up with TRBD1. CDR1 is LGHNA and CDR2 is YNFKEQ in the germline V gene. This CDR3 is 14 amino acids long. Germline trimming cut 4 bases from V and 7 bases from J; bases unmatched to any gene: 9. Here the CDR3 DNA reads TGTGCCAGCAGCCTCGACAGGGCAAGGGGTGAAGCTTTCTTT. Translated, it gives CASSLDRARGEAFF.

The chain carries TRBV5-4 and TRBJ2-5; 12 bases align to TRBD2. Trimming at V came to 5 bases and at J to 3 bases, leaving 2 bases not matched to a gene. Germline V CDR1 and CDR2: SGHNT, YYREEE (reference sequence). The CDR3 totals 14 residues. The DNA of the CDR3 is TGTGCCAGCAGTCGGACTAGCGGGGAAGAGACCCAGTACTTC. Its protein product is CASSRTSGEETQYF.

This clone has more than one count but fewer than ten. The rearrangement joins TRBV19 to TRBJ1-5, with 11 bases matching TRBD1. The V and J ends lost 6 bases and 3 bases, in that order; junction bases with no gene match: 4. The CDR3 contains 15 residues. Germline loops: CDR1 LNHDA, CDR2 SQIVND (reference sequence). CDR3 sequence reads: CASREDRGHNQPQHF. The CDR3, as DNA: TGTGCCAGTAGGGAGGACAGGGGGCACAATCAGCCCCAGCATTTT.

The chain employs TRBV28 and TRBJ1-2; tentative D call: TRBD1 (5 bases). The CDR3 has 16 amino acids. V was cut by 3 bases and J by 6 bases, with 20 bases left in between. The germline V gene encodes CDR1 MDHEN and CDR2 SYDVKM. The CDR3 region has the DNA TGTGCCAGCAGTTTGGGACTTTCCGCCGGGAGGAATGGCTACACCTTC. It specifies CASSLGLSAGRNGYTF.

V and J are TRBV19 and TRBJ1-1; perhaps TRBD1 as D (5 bases). This CDR3 region has 13 residues. Germline assignment: CDR1 LNHDA and CDR2 SQIVND (reference sequence). The ends were cut back, 3 bases at V and 8 bases at J, with 13 bases in the middle. The CDR3: CASSIMGGAEAFF. CDR3 nucleotides: TGTGCCAGTAGTATCATGGGGGGAGCGGAAGCTTTCTTT.

This clone was observed once. J is TRBJ2-1 and V is TRBV6-4; 9 bases are a match to TRBD2. After removal of 2 bases from V and 1 base from J, the junction contained 6 bases not matched to a gene. Germline V CDR1 and CDR2: MRHNA, SNTAGT. The CDR3 is 17 amino acids. CDR3 coding DNA: TGTGCCAGCAGTGACGGGCCTAGCGGGGATTCCTACAATGAGCAGTTCTTC. It yields the protein CASSDGPSGDSYNEQFF.

V is TRBV7-9 and J is TRBJ2-2; no reliable D call. V was clipped by 5 bases and J by 6 bases, with 10 bases between them. Germline V gene data show CDR1 as SEHNR and CDR2 as FQNEAQ (reference sequence). The CDR3 is 13 residues long. Here the CDR3 DNA reads TGTGCCAGCAGCCCTTCTATGTCCGGGGAGCTGTTTTTT. Amino acids: CASSPSMSGELFF. Variable domain in full (rest from reference TRBV7-9 and TRBJ2-2): DTGVSQNPRHKITKRGQNVTFRCDPISEHNRLYWYRQTLGQGPEFLTYFQNEAQLEKSRLLSDRFSAERPKGSFSTLEIQRTEQGDSAMYLCASSPSMSGELFFGEGSRLTVL.

V and J are TRBV5-1 and TRBJ2-1; the match to TRBD2 covers 12 bases. The CDR3 runs 15 residues. V dropped 0 bases and J dropped 7; count of bases not matched to a gene: 2. CDR1 is SGHRS, CDR2 YFSETQ, per germline. This chain's CDR3 is CASSLGLAGVNEQFF. The CDR3, as DNA: TGCGCCAGCAGCTTGGGACTAGCGGGGGTGAATGAGCAGTTCTTC.

J is TRBJ2-3 and V is TRBV5-1; 9 nucleotides match TRBD1. In germline, CDR1 is SGHRS, CDR2 YFSETQ. With V trimmed by 0 bases and J by 2 bases, 1 base remained unmatched. The CDR3 loop spans 15 amino acids. In DNA, the CDR3 is TGCGCCAGCAGCTTGGGGGACAGGGACACAGATACGCAGTATTTT. Residues: CASSLGDRDTDTQYF.

With regard to this clone: Other DNA sequences of this sample code for an identical CDR3. V usage is TRBV5-1 and J usage is TRBJ1-2, with 10 bases aligning to TRBD1. This CDR3 spans 13 amino acids. With V trimmed by 4 bases and J by 6 bases, 3 bases remained unmatched. Germline CDR1 is SGHRS and CDR2 is YFSETQ. The DNA of the CDR3 is TGCGCCAGCAGCAGAGGACAGGGGGATGGCTACACCTTC. Residues: CASSRGQGDGYTF.

The chain joins TRBV4-1 to TRBJ2-7; 7 nucleotides line up with TRBD2. The V segment lost 4 bases and the J segment 4 bases; nucleotides outside the gene matches: 10. CDR3 size: 15 residues. The germline gives CDR1 MGHRA, CDR2 YSYEKL. CDR3 region: CASSLETSRTYEQYF. CDR3 nucleotide sequence: TGCGCCAGCAGCCTCGAGACTAGCCGAACATACGAGCAGTACTTC.

This clone occurred once. The rearrangement joins TRBV9 to TRBJ1-2, with D maybe TRBD1 (6 bases). The V and J ends lost 8 bases and 8 bases respectively, with 37 bases between them. The CDR3 spans 19 residues. Germline CDR1 reads SGDLS; CDR2 reads YYNGEE. CDR3: CARPTRYIVSPSSRGGYTF. The CDR3 DNA reads as TGTGCCAGACCCACCAGGTACATAGTTAGTCCCAGCTCGAGGGGGGGCTACACCTTC.

The chain has TRBV5-1 and TRBJ2-3; perhaps TRBD2 as D (5 bases). The length of the CDR3 is 14 residues. Germline CDR1 and CDR2: SGHRS and YFSETQ. With 4 bases removed from V and 0 bases from J, the gap between germline ends came to 9 bases. CDR3 sequence: CASSNGGSTDTQYF. The DNA for the CDR3 is TGCGCCAGCAGCAACGGAGGCAGCACAGATACGCAGTATTTT.

This clone appeared a few times. The V gene is TRBV6-1, the J gene TRBJ1-2; no reliable D call. With 4 bases removed from V and 7 bases from J, the gap between germline ends came to 22 bases. The germline gives CDR1 MNHNS, CDR2 SASEGT. CDR3 size: 16 residues. The CDR3 spells CASSALLRVEAGGYTF. In DNA form, the CDR3 reads TGTGCCAGCAGTGCACTACTGAGGGTCGAGGCGGGTGGCTACACCTTC.

This chain connects TRBV19 to TRBJ1-3; D might be TRBD1 (5 bases). Germline lookup yields CDR1 LNHDA and CDR2 SQIVND (reference sequence). The CDR3 is 16 residues long. With 7 bases removed from V and 4 bases from J, the gap between germline ends came to 20 bases. CDR3 sequence (DNA): TGTGCCAGTATGCCCAGGTGGGGCTCTGGAGGAAACACCATATATTTT. Amino acid sequence: CASMPRWGSGGNTIYF.

The rearrangement joins TRBV29-1 to TRBJ2-1, with TRBD1 identical over 8 bases. The CDR3 extends over 18 amino acids. After removal of 3 bases from V and 8 bases from J, the junction contained 21 bases not matched to a gene. Germline CDR1 and CDR2: SQVTM and ANQGSEA. For the CDR3, the DNA is TGCAGCGTTGATACGTTTGGGGCAGGGGGCCAAGGAGTCGATGAGCAGTTCTTC. This translates into CSVDTFGAGGQGVDEQFF.

CDR3 nucleotide sequence: TGTGCCAGCATAAGAGACAGGGTAGCGGAGGTAAAACTGTTTTTT. This gives the protein CASIRDRVAEVKLFF. The chain recombines TRBV2 with TRBJ1-4; 7 bases are shared with TRBD1. V shed 7 bases and J 10 bases; nucleotides not matched to a gene: 15. Germline V lookup: CDR1 SNHLY, CDR2 FYNNEI. The CDR3 runs to 15 residues.

The chain couples TRBV6-6 to TRBJ2-7; 8 bases agree with TRBD1. CDR3 length: 15 amino acids. The V gene's germline CDR1 is MNHNY and CDR2 SVGAGI (reference sequence). V shed 5 bases and J 2 bases; nucleotides not matched to a gene: 8. The DNA of the CDR3 is TGTGCCAGCAGTAGGGGACAGGCGAGCCCCTACGAGCAGTACTTC. Its protein product is CASSRGQASPYEQYF.

The rearrangement uses TRBV6-5 and TRBJ2-5, with TRBD2 as a possible D gene (5 bases). Per germline, CDR1 MNHEY and CDR2 SVGAGI. With 10 bases removed from V and 4 bases from J, the gap between germline ends came to 16 bases. This CDR3 is built from 13 residues. The CDR3 protein is CATHGYGGETQYF. CDR3 DNA: TGTGCCACCCATGGTTACGGAGGAGAGACCCAGTACTTC.

This clone was seen only a few times. The chain has TRBV14 and TRBJ1-1; D unresolved. This CDR3 contains 15 residues. Per germline, CDR1 SGHDN and CDR2 FVKESK. Trimming removed 5 bases from V and 0 bases from J, with 13 bases in between. CDR3 DNA sequence: TGTGCCAGCAGCGCCCAGTTGACAATGAACACTGAAGCTTTCTTT. Amino acids: CASSAQLTMNTEAFF.

The V and J genes are TRBV7-8 and TRBJ2-1, with 13 bases fitting TRBD2. The CDR3 is 16 amino acids. Per the germline V gene, CDR1 is SGHVS and CDR2 is FQNEAQ. The trim removed 4 bases at V and 5 bases at J, leaving 5 bases unmatched. Here the CDR3 reads CASSSGLAGTNNEQFF. CDR3 bases: TGTGCCAGCAGCTCGGGACTAGCGGGGACTAACAATGAGCAGTTCTTC.

As DNA, the CDR3 is TGTGCCAGCAGTGACTACGGAGGGAACACTGAAGCTTTCTTT. Translation gives CASSDYGGNTEAFF. The genes are TRBV2 and TRBJ1-1; no reliable D call. Germline assignment: CDR1 SNHLY and CDR2 FYNNEI. CDR3 length: 14 amino acids. Trimming left V 3 bases short and J 1 base short, with 9 bases between.